A selection of T cell receptor beta chains follows, all from one sample in a study of T cells expressing NK-cell markers. TCRdb re-called the 5' RACE reads and catalogs CDR3 proteins one per entry, DNA excluded. The sample totals about 460,000 distinct CDR3 sequences. Sample: blood T cells: a sorted CD56 or NKG2C T cell subset, CD4+ or CD8+ T cells, or bulk PBMC T cells (not recorded which). The receptors stem from a woman aged 50 to 60 in good health. CDR3s include the opening cysteine and the closing phenylalanine or tryptophan. The order of the fields is V gene, J gene, CDR3 length, CDR3 protein.

v_gene: TRBV20-1
j_gene: TRBJ2-7
len: 15
CDR3aa: CSARDAGTGTYEQYF

v_gene: TRBV14
j_gene: TRBJ2-1
len: 17
CDR3aa: CASSQSQGIFSYNEQFF

v_gene: TRBV6-6
j_gene: TRBJ2-3
len: 13
CDR3aa: CASTTQGPDTQYF

v_gene: TRBV5-1
j_gene: TRBJ1-3
len: 15
CDR3aa: CASSLARTTGNTIYF

v_gene: TRBV20-1
j_gene: TRBJ2-5
len: 14
CDR3aa: CSAKVAGGVVTQYF

v_gene: TRBV27
j_gene: TRBJ2-1
len: 21
CDR3aa: CASSLKTGRYLAGERGNEQFF

v_gene: TRBV11-2
j_gene: TRBJ2-2
len: 16
CDR3aa: CASSLTSGFNTGELFF

v_gene: TRBV6-5
j_gene: TRBJ1-5
len: 15
CDR3aa: CASSYSRDANQPQHF

v_gene: TRBV5-6
j_gene: TRBJ2-2
len: 14
CDR3aa: CASNRDRLTGELFF

v_gene: TRBV4-2
j_gene: TRBJ2-5
len: 17
CDR3aa: CASSQDLSGPSQETQYF

v_gene: TRBV11-2
j_gene: TRBJ2-5
len: 16
CDR3aa: CASSTGTSGTEETQYF

v_gene: TRBV12-3/TRBV12-4
j_gene: TRBJ1-5
len: 15
CDR3aa: CASKGDRGLDQPQHF

v_gene: TRBV7-7
j_gene: TRBJ2-5
len: 14
CDR3aa: CASSPLGSGETQYF

v_gene: TRBV15
j_gene: TRBJ2-1
len: 16
CDR3aa: CATSRGTGLAGFEQFF

v_gene: TRBV10-3
j_gene: TRBJ2-7
len: 16
CDR3aa: CAISESSARSSYEQYF

v_gene: TRBV7-3
j_gene: TRBJ2-1
len: 14
CDR3aa: CASREGGPRNEQFF

v_gene: TRBV12-3/TRBV12-4
j_gene: TRBJ2-3
len: 15
CDR3aa: CASHRQGIGTDTQYF